A selection of T cell receptor beta chains follows, all from one sample in a study of blood T cell repertoires in COVID-19. Assay: immunoSEQ multiplex PCR; the TCRdb copy retains only in-frame clones and omits some. Here the sample spans about 180,000 clones, roughly 85% being singletons. Sequenced material: peripheral blood. All receptors come from a middle-aged man with active or convalescent COVID-19. Each CDR3 is given with its conserved first and last residue. The D gene is left open where the match is weak. Clone size is stated in some rows and not others, as once, few, many or a class when expanded.

>TRBV7-9|NA|TRBJ2-5|NA
TGTGCCAGCAGCTTAGGGACTGTCGAGACCCAGTACTTC
CASSLGTVETQYF
>TRBV7-2|NA|TRBJ1-3|NA
TGTGCCAGCAGCCTAGACAGTTTCTCTGGAAACACCATATATTTT
CASSLDSFSGNTIYF
>TRBV15|NA|TRBJ1-1|once
TGTGCCACCAGCAGAGGGTTAGGTACTGAGGTTGAAGCTTTCTTT
CATSRGLGTEVEAFF
>TRBV3-1/TRBV3-2|TRBD2|TRBJ2-3|once
TGTGCCAGCAGCCGACTAGCGGGAGGTTCTAATACGCAGTATTTT
CASSRLAGGSNTQYF
>TRBV19|NA|TRBJ1-1|NA
TGTGCCAGTAGTATTGGGGTCCGGGGGACTGAAGCTTTCTTT
CASSIGVRGTEAFF
>TRBV28|NA|TRBJ1-1|NA
TGTGCCAGCAGGATCATCGGGACTGAAGCTTTCTTT
CASRIIGTEAFF
>TRBV19|NA|TRBJ1-4|NA
TGTGCCAGCCAGAGCCCGAGACAGGCTAATGAAAAACTGTTTTTT
CASQSPRQANEKLFF
>TRBV6-1|NA|TRBJ1-1|NA
TGTGCCAGCAGTGAACAGGTGGGCACTGAAGCTTTCTTT
CASSEQVGTEAFF
>TRBV19|TRBD1|TRBJ1-1|NA
TGTGCCAGTTTCTCTCCAGCGGGACAGGGGAAAGATGAAGCTTTCTTT
CASFSPAGQGKDEAFF
>TRBV10-1|NA|TRBJ1-2|NA
TGCGCCAGCAGTGATAACAGGGAAGGGGTTCCTACGTATGGCTACACCTTC
CASSDNREGVPTYGYTF
>TRBV5-1|NA|TRBJ2-5|NA
TGCGCCAGCAGCTTGACTCAAGAGACCCAGTACTTC
CASSLTQETQYF
>TRBV19|NA|TRBJ1-4|NA
TGTGCCAGTAGTATAGGACAGAATAATGAAAAACTGTTTTTT
CASSIGQNNEKLFF
>TRBV7-7|TRBD1|TRBJ1-5|NA
TGTGCCAGCAGCTCACACCCAGACAGGGGGTGGGTTCAGCCCCAGCATTTT
CASSSHPDRGWVQPQHF
>TRBV6-5|NA|TRBJ1-1|NA
TGTGCCAGCTCGGGGGGTATGAACACTGAAGCTTTCTTT
CASSGGMNTEAFF
>TRBV5-6|NA|TRBJ2-7|NA
TGTGCCAGCCACAGCTTTATCCACGAGCAGTACTTC
CASHSFIHEQYF
>TRBV3-1/TRBV3-2|NA|TRBJ2-2|NA
TGTGCCAGCAGCCGATCGACACCGAACACCGGGGAGCTGTTTTTT
CASSRSTPNTGELFF
>TRBV28|NA|TRBJ2-7|NA
TGTGCCATAGCCGCCGCCTCCTGGTACGAGCAGTACTTC
CAIAAASWYEQYF
>TRBV25-1|NA|TRBJ2-4|NA
TGTGCCAGCAGTGATAGTAGCAGTATTAGTAACATTCAGTACTTC
CASSDSSSISNIQYF
>TRBV19|NA|TRBJ2-7|NA
TGTGCCAGTAGACAGGGGGAGGGCGAGCAGTACTTC
CASRQGEGEQYF
>TRBV27|NA|TRBJ2-2|NA
TGTGCCAGCAGTTTCGGGAGCGCCCGGCTAGGAGGGGAGCTGTTTTTT
CASSFGSARLGGELFF
>TRBV6-5|NA|TRBJ1-1|NA
TGTGCCAGTCTCGGACAGACTAACACTGAAGCTTTCTTT
CASLGQTNTEAFF
>TRBV4-1|TRBD2|TRBJ2-1|once
TGCGCCAGCAGCCAAGAAATAGCGGGAGGGTACAATGAGCAGTTCTTC
CASSQEIAGGYNEQFF
>TRBV6-5|NA|TRBJ1-2|NA
TGTGCCAGCAGTTACAATCGTGACTATGGCTACACCTTC
CASSYNRDYGYTF
>TRBV6-5|NA|TRBJ2-7|NA
TGTGCCAGCAGCAGACGGCCGGGGGAGCAGTACTTC
CASSRRPGEQYF
>TRBV7-3|TRBD1|TRBJ1-1|NA
TGTGCCAGCAGCTGGGGACAGGGGAACACTGAAGCTTTCTTT
CASSWGQGNTEAFF
>TRBV2|NA|TRBJ1-1|NA
TGTGCCAGTACGGTGGACATCCAAGCTTTCTTT
CASTVDIQAFF
>TRBV10-3|TRBD2|TRBJ2-5|NA
TGTGCCATCAGGGGACTAGCGGGGAGTGAGACCCAGTACTTC
CAIRGLAGSETQYF
>TRBV6-6|NA|TRBJ2-7|NA
TGTGCCAGCAGTTACTCGATAGGCAGGGAGCAGTACTTC
CASSYSIGREQYF
>TRBV25-1|NA|TRBJ2-1|NA
TGTGCCAGCAGTGGTCCGGGACTGAACTACAATGAGCAGTTCTTC
CASSGPGLNYNEQFF
>TRBV19|TRBD1|TRBJ1-2|NA
TGTGCCAGTAGTATGGGGTACGACAGGGTGGGCGGCTACACCTTC
CASSMGYDRVGGYTF
>TRBV27|NA|TRBJ2-5|NA
TGTGCCAGCAGTCTCGGAAGGGGGTACGAGACCCAGTACTTC
CASSLGRGYETQYF
>TRBV7-9|NA|TRBJ2-1|once
TGTGCCAGCAGCTTATGGGGGGACGGTGAGCAGTTCTTC
CASSLWGDGEQFF
>TRBV5-1|NA|TRBJ2-5|NA
TGCGCCAGCAGCTCGTTGTTATTCACCGGGACTGAGAAGAAGACCCAGTACTTC
CASSSLLFTGTEKKTQYF
>TRBV5-1|TRBD1|TRBJ1-1|NA
TGCGCCAGCAGCTGGGGACAGGGGAACACTGAAGCTTTCTTT
CASSWGQGNTEAFF
>TRBV19|TRBD1|TRBJ1-2|NA
TGTGCCAGTAGTATACCTGGGACAGGGGGCGGCTACACCTTC
CASSIPGTGGGYTF
>TRBV9|NA|TRBJ2-2|NA
TGTGCCAGCAGCGTAGACGATCTGGACACGAACACCGGGGAGCTGTTTTTT
CASSVDDLDTNTGELFF
>TRBV10-3|TRBD1|TRBJ2-7|NA
TGTGCCATCATGGGACAGCCGAGCTCCTACGAGCAGTACTTC
CAIMGQPSSYEQYF
>TRBV2|TRBD1|TRBJ1-3|NA
TGTGCCAGCCAGCCCCAGGGACAGGGAAACACCATATATTTT
CASQPQGQGNTIYF
>TRBV3-1/TRBV3-2|TRBD1|TRBJ2-5|NA
TGTGCCAGCAGCCGGGGACAGGGTAGAGAGACCCAGTACTTC
CASSRGQGRETQYF
>TRBV7-9|NA|TRBJ1-5|NA
TGTGCCAGCAGCTTTCGGGGGAGCAATCAGCCCCAGCATTTT
CASSFRGSNQPQHF
>TRBV7-9|NA|TRBJ1-2|once
TGTGCCAGCAGCCAGACAGGAAAAAATAACTATGGCTACACCTTC
CASSQTGKNNYGYTF
>TRBV6-1|TRBD2|TRBJ2-7|NA
TGTGCCAGCAGTGATGGTTGGACTAGCGGGAGGGGCGCCTACTACGAGCAGTACTTC
CASSDGWTSGRGAYYEQYF
>TRBV6-5|TRBD1|TRBJ1-6|NA
TGTGCCAGCACACCGGGACAGTATAATTCACCCCTCCACTTT
CASTPGQYNSPLHF
>TRBV2|TRBD1|TRBJ1-4|few
TGTGCCAGCAGTTGGGACAGGGCCCTGTTTTTT
CASSWDRALFF
>TRBV4-1|TRBD1|TRBJ2-2|NA
TGCGCCAGCAGCCCACAGGGGATCAGCACCGGGGAGCTGTTTTTT
CASSPQGISTGELFF
>TRBV4-1|NA|TRBJ2-5|NA
TGCGCCAGCAGTCACAGGAGTGAGACCCAGTACTTC
CASSHRSETQYF
>TRBV4-2|NA|TRBJ2-7|NA
TGTGCCAGCAGCCAAGACTATTTGCCCTACGAGCAGTACTTC
CASSQDYLPYEQYF
>TRBV7-9|NA|TRBJ1-1|NA
TGTGCCAGCAGTTCGACAGCTGAAGCTTTCTTT
CASSSTAEAFF
>TRBV28|NA|TRBJ1-2|NA
TGTGCCAGCAGTTTAATGACAGATGGCTACACCTTC
CASSLMTDGYTF
>TRBV7-6|NA|TRBJ2-3|NA
TGTGCCAGCAGCTTAGTTCCCAGCGATCCAGATACGCAGTATTTT
CASSLVPSDPDTQYF
>TRBV20-1|NA|TRBJ2-3|NA
TGCAGTGCCGAGATCACAGATACGCAGTATTTT
CSAEITDTQYF